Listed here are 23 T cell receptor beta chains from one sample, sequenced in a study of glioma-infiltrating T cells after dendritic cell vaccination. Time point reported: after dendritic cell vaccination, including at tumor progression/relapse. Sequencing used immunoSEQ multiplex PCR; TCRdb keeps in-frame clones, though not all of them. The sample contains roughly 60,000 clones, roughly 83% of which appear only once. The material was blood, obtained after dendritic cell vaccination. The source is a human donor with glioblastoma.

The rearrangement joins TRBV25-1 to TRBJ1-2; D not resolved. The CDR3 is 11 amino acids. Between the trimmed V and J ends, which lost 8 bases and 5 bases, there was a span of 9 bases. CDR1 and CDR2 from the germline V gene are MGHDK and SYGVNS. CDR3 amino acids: CASGGSYGYTF. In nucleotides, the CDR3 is TGTGCCAGCGGCGGGAGTTATGGCTACACCTTC.

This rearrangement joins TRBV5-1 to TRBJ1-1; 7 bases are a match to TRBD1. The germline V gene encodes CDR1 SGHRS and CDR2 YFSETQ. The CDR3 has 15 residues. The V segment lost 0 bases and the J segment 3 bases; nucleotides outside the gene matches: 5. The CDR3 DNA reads TGCGCCAGCAGCTTGGGACAGGGTCTCGACACTGAAGCTTTCTTT. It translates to CASSLGQGLDTEAFF.

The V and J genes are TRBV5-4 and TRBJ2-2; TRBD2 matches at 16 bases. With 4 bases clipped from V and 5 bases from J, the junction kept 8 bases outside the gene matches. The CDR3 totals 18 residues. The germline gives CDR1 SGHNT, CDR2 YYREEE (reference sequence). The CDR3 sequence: CASSPGTSGGDGTGELFF. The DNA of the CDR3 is TGTGCCAGCAGCCCCGGGACTAGCGGGGGGGACGGAACCGGGGAGCTGTTTTTT. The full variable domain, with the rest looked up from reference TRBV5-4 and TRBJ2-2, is ETGVTQSPTHLIKTRGQQVTLRCSSQSGHNTVSWYQQALGQGPQFIFQYYREEENGRGNFPPRFSGLQFPNYSSELNVNALELDDSALYLCASSPGTSGGDGTGELFFGEGSRLTVL.

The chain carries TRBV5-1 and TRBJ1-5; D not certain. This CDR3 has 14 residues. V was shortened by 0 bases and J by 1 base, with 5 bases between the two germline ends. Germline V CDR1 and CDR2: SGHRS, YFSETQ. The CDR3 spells CASSLGGSNQPQHF. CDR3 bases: TGCGCCAGCAGCTTGGGCGGAAGCAATCAGCCCCAGCATTTT. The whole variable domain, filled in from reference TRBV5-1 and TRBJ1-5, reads KAGVTQTPRYLIKTRGQQVTLSCSPISGHRSVSWYQQTPGQGLQFLFEYFSETQRNKGNFPGRFSGRQFSNSRSEMNVSTLELGDSALYLCASSLGGSNQPQHFGDGTRLSIL.

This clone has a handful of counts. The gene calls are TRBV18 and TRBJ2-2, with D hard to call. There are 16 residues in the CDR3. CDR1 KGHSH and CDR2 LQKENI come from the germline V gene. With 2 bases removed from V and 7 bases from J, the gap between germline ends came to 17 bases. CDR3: CASSPNLARLDGELFF. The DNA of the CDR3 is TGTGCCAGCTCACCAAACTTGGCGCGGCTGGACGGGGAGCTGTTTTTT.

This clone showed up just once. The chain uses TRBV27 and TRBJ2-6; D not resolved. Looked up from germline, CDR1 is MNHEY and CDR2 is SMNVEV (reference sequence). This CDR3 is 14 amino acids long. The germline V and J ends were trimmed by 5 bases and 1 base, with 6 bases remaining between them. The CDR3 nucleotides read TGTGCCAGCAGTCTCTTTTCTGGGGCCAACGTCCTGACTTTC. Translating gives CASSLFSGANVLTF.

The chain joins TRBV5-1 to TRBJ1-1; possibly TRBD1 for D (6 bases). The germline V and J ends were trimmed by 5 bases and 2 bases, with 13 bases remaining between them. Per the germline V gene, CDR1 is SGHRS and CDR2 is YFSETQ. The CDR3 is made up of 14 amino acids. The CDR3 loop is CASRLGGPNTEAFF. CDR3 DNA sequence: TGCGCCAGCAGACTAGGGGGTCCTAACACTGAAGCTTTCTTT.

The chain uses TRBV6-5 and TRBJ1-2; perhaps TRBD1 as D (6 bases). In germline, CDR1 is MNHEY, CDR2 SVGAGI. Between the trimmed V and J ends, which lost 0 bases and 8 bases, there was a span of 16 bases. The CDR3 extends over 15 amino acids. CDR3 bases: TGTGCCAGCAGTTACTCTCTCGGGGGGCCTAAAGGCTACACCTTC. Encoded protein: CASSYSLGGPKGYTF.

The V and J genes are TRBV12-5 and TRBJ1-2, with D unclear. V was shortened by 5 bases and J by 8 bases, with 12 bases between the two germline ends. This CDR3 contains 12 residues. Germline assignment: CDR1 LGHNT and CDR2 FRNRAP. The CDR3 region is CASGLDYDGYTF. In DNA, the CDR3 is TGTGCTAGTGGTCTAGACTATGACGGCTACACCTTC.

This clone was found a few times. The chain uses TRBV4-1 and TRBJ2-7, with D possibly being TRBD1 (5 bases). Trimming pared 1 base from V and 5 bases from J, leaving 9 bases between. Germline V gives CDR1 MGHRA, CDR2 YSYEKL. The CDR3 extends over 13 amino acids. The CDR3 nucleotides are TGCGCCAGCAGCCAAGCAGGGCGGAACGAGCAGTACTTC. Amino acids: CASSQAGRNEQYF.

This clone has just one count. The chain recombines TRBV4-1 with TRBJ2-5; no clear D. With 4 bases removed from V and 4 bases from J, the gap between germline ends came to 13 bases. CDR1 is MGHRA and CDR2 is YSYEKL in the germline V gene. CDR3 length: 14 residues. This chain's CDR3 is CASSRVPGGETQYF. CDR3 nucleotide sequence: TGCGCCAGCAGCCGGGTCCCTGGCGGAGAGACCCAGTACTTC.

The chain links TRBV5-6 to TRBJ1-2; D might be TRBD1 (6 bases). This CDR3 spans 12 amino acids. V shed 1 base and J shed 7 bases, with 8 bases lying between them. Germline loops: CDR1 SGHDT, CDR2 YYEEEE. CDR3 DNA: TGTGCCAGCAGCTTGACAGGGATTGGCTACACCTTC. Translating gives CASSLTGIGYTF.

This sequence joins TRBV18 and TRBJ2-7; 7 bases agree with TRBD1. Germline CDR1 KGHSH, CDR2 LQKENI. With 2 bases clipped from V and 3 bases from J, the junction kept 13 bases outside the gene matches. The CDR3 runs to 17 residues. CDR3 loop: CASSPGRTGQNIYEQYF. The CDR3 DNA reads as TGTGCCAGCTCACCAGGCAGGACAGGACAAAACATCTACGAGCAGTACTTC.

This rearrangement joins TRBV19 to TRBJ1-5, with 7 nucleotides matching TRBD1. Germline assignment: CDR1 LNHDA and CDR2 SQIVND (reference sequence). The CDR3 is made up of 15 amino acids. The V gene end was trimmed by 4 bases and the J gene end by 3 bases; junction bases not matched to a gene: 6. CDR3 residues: CASSNTGAFNQPQHF. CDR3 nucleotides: TGTGCCAGTAGTAATACAGGGGCTTTCAATCAGCCCCAGCATTTT.

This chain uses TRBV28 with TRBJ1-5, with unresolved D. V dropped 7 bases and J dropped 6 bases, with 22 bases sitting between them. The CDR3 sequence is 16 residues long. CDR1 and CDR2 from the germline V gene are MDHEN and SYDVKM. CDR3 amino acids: CASTPLERLSGQPQHF. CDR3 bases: TGTGCCAGCACCCCACTCGAGAGGTTAAGCGGTCAGCCCCAGCATTTT.

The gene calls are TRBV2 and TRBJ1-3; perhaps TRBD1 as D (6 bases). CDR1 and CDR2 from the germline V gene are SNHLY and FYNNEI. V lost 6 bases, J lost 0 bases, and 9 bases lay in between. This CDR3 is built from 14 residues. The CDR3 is CASRQQGSGNTIYF. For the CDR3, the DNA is TGTGCCAGCAGGCAACAGGGCTCTGGAAACACCATATATTTT.

The CDR3 DNA reads TGTGCCAGCTTCGAACTAGCGGGGGGGCCTACAGATACGCAGTATTTT. Translated, it gives CASFELAGGPTDTQYF. The chain uses TRBV5-4 and TRBJ2-3; 13 positions match TRBD2. The CDR3 runs 16 residues. V lost 7 bases to trimming and J lost 3 bases; unmatched junction nucleotides: 8. Germline loops: CDR1 SGHNT, CDR2 YYREEE (reference sequence).

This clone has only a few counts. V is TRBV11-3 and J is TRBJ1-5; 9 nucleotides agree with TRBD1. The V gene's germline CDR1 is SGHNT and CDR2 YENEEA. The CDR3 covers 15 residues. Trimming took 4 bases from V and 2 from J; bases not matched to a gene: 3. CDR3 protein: CASSWGDRGNQPQHF. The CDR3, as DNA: TGTGCCAGCAGCTGGGGGGACAGGGGCAATCAGCCCCAGCATTTT.

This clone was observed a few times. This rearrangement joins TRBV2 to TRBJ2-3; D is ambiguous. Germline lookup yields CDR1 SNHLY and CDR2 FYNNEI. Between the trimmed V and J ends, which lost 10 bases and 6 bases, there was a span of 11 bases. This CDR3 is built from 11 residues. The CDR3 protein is CATRVWDTQYF. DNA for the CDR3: TGTGCCACACGGGTCTGGGATACGCAGTATTTT. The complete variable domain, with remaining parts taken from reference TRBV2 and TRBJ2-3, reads EPEVTQTPSHQVTQMGQEVILRCVPISNHLYFYWYRQILGQKVEFLVSFYNNEISEKSEIFDDQFSVERPDGSNFTLKIRSTKLEDSAMYFCATRVWDTQYFGPGTRLTVL.

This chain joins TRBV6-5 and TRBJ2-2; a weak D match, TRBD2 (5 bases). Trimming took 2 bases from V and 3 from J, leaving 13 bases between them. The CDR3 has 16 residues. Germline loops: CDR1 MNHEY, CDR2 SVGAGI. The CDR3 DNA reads TGTGCCAGCAGTTACAACCCCGGGGTGGACACCGGGGAGCTGTTTTTT. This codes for CASSYNPGVDTGELFF.

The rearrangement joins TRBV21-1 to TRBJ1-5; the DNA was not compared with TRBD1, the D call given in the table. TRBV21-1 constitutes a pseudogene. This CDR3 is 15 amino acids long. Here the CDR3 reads CASSKAQQRNQPQHF. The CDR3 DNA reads TGTGCCAGCAGCAAAGCGCAACAGAGAAATCAGCCCCAGCATTTT.

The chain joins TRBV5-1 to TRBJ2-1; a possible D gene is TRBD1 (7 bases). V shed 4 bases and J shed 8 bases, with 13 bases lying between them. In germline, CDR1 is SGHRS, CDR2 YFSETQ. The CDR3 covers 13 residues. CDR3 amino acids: CASSAGTDDEQFF. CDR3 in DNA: TGCGCCAGCAGCGCGGGGACAGACGATGAGCAGTTCTTC.

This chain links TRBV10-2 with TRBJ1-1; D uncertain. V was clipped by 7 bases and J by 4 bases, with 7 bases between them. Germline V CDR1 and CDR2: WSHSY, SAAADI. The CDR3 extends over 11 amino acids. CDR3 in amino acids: CASKLATEAFF. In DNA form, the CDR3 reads TGCGCCAGCAAATTGGCCACTGAAGCTTTCTTT.